A selection of T cell receptor beta chains follows, all from one sample in a study of OX40 agonist ivuxolimab in advanced cancers. The data were produced by immunoSEQ multiplex PCR, yet TCRdb's version contains in-frame clones alone and is incomplete. The table records some 140,000 clones, about nine tenths of them present only once. The sequencing used CD4+ or CD8+ T cells sorted from blood, collected in a trial of the OX40 agonist ivuxolimab. The receptors derive from an adult with an advanced solid tumor such as melanoma, head and neck, liver or kidney cancer. Both conserved end residues are part of each CDR3. The order of the fields is clone size, V gene, D gene, J gene, CDR3 DNA, CDR3 protein. D genes are given only for firm matches. Expanded clones are given a class, and other clones once, few, many or no size at all.

>NA|TRBV30|NA|TRBJ2-6
TGTGCCTGCTTATCTGGGACTGGGGCCAACGTCCTGACTTTC
CACLSGTGANVLTF
>NA|TRBV5-4|TRBD2|TRBJ2-3
TGTGCCAGCAGCTTGGTAGGTCGGACTAGCGAAGAGGCAGATACGCAGTATTTT
CASSLVGRTSEEADTQYF
>once|TRBV5-1|NA|TRBJ1-1
TGCGCCAGCAGCTCACAGGGAGGAGAGAACACTGAAGCTTTCTTT
CASSSQGGENTEAFF
>once|TRBV18|NA|TRBJ1-5
TGTGCCAGCTCACCATCAACAGCAAATCAGCCCCAGCATTTT
CASSPSTANQPQHF
>NA|TRBV5-1|NA|TRBJ2-2
TGCGCCAGCAGCTTGGGCGCAGCGAACACCGGGGAGCTGTTTTTT
CASSLGAANTGELFF
>NA|TRBV28|NA|TRBJ1-5
TGTGCCAGCAGTTTTTGGGGCAATCAGCCCCAGCATTTT
CASSFWGNQPQHF
>NA|TRBV7-6|TRBD2|TRBJ2-5
TGTGCCACCAGCCGGGGGGGAGGAGAGACCCAGTACTTC
CATSRGGGETQYF
>NA|TRBV6-5|NA|TRBJ1-1
TGTGCCAGCAGTTCCGGGACACCGAACACTGAAGCTTTCTTT
CASSSGTPNTEAFF
>NA|TRBV19|NA|TRBJ2-5
TGTGCCAGTAGTCCTCGGACGAAAGGGGAGACCCAGTACTTC
CASSPRTKGETQYF
>NA|TRBV7-3|NA|TRBJ2-3
TGTGCCAGCAGCAGGAGTGGGGGATGGGACACAGATACGCAGTATTTT
CASSRSGGWDTDTQYF
>once|TRBV7-3|NA|TRBJ2-3
TGTGCCAGCAGCTTAAGTAGTGCGGATACGCAGTATTTT
CASSLSSADTQYF
>NA|TRBV5-1|TRBD2|TRBJ2-5
TGCGCCAGCAGCTTGGGGACTAGCGGGTTACAAGAGACCCAGTACTTC
CASSLGTSGLQETQYF
>NA|TRBV4-2|TRBD1|TRBJ1-1
TGTGCCAGCAGCCAAGATATGACAGGGGGCAACACTGAAGCTTTCTTT
CASSQDMTGGNTEAFF
>NA|TRBV2|TRBD2|TRBJ2-7
TGTGCCAGCAGTGAAGGGGGGGGGAGCTCCTACGAGCAGTACTTC
CASSEGGGSSYEQYF
>NA|TRBV27|NA|TRBJ1-1
TGTGCCAGCAGTCGAGGGGGGGCGAGCACTGAAGCTTTCTTT
CASSRGGASTEAFF
>NA|TRBV27|NA|TRBJ1-2
TGTGCCAGCAGTCCCCTGGGGGGGGCCTTTGCCTTC
CASSPLGGAFAF
>few|TRBV2|TRBD2|TRBJ2-7
TGTGCCAGCACTCGGACTAGCGGGAGTTTGGAGCAGTACTTC
CASTRTSGSLEQYF
>NA|TRBV11-2|TRBD2|TRBJ2-1
TGTGCCAGCAGCTTCCGAGGAGGAGCGGGAGGGGAAGAGCAGTTCTTC
CASSFRGGAGGEEQFF
>NA|TRBV9|TRBD1|TRBJ2-2
TGTGCCAGCAGCGTAGACCTCGCGACAGGGACGAACACCGGGGAGCTGTTTTTT
CASSVDLATGTNTGELFF
>NA|TRBV28|TRBD2|TRBJ2-3
TGTGCCAGCAGATGGCCGGGACTAGCGGGAGGGCCAGATACGCAGTATTTT
CASRWPGLAGGPDTQYF
>NA|TRBV29-1|TRBD2|TRBJ2-7
TGCAGCGTTGAAAGGGCTAGCGGCGGGAGAGAGCAGTACTTC
CSVERASGGREQYF
>NA|TRBV28|NA|TRBJ2-5
TGTGCCAGCAGTTTTAGGCGGGAGACCCAGTACTTC
CASSFRRETQYF
>NA|TRBV29-1|TRBD1|TRBJ2-7
TGCAGCGGGGGACAGGGGGACGAGCAGTACTTC
CSGGQGDEQYF
>NA|TRBV18|TRBD1|TRBJ1-4
TGTGCCAGCTCACCCCCGGGACAGGCAGGGAATGAAAAACTGTTTTTT
CASSPPGQAGNEKLFF
>NA|TRBV27|NA|TRBJ2-2
TGTGCCAGCTGCCCCACCCCCTTGGCGGGCGGGGAGCTGTTTTTT
CASCPTPLAGGELFF
>NA|TRBV5-1|NA|TRBJ1-2
TGCGCCAGCAGCTTGGAACCCCCCGGCTACACCTTC
CASSLEPPGYTF
>NA|TRBV5-4|TRBD2|TRBJ2-3
TGTGCCAGCAGCTTGCGATTGGGAGGGCGGCGCACAGATACGCAGTATTTT
CASSLRLGGRRTDTQYF
>NA|TRBV6-1|TRBD2|TRBJ2-7
TGTGCCAGCAGTGATAAGGGACTAGCGGACTCCTACGAGCAGTACTTC
CASSDKGLADSYEQYF
>NA|TRBV6-6|TRBD1|TRBJ1-5
TGTGCCAGCAGTGGGACAGGGATCAATCAGCCCCAGCATTTT
CASSGTGINQPQHF
>NA|TRBV5-4|TRBD2|TRBJ2-3
TGTGCCAGCAGCTTGGCTGGGCTAGCGGCCAGCACAGATACGCAGTATTTT
CASSLAGLAASTDTQYF
>NA|TRBV4-1|TRBD1|TRBJ1-2
TGCGCCAGCAGCCCCCGACAGGGGGATGGCTACACCTTC
CASSPRQGDGYTF
>NA|TRBV18|NA|TRBJ2-7
TGTGCCAGCTCACCCTCCGAGGGCCACGAGCAGTACTTC
CASSPSEGHEQYF
>NA|TRBV12-5|TRBD2|TRBJ2-1
TGTGCTAGTGGTTTGGGGACTAGCGGGGTGCCCAATGAGCAGTTCTTC
CASGLGTSGVPNEQFF
>NA|TRBV7-2|NA|TRBJ1-4
TGTGCCAGCAGCTTAGCGCTGGCAACTAATGAAAAACTGTTTTTT
CASSLALATNEKLFF
>once|TRBV10-3|NA|TRBJ1-2
TGTGCCATCAGTGAGTCGATAGCTCGTACGTATCCCTACACCTTC
CAISESIARTYPYTF
>once|TRBV9|TRBD1|TRBJ2-7
TGTGCCAGCAGCGTAGCCGGGACAGGGAACTCCTACGAGCAGTACTTC
CASSVAGTGNSYEQYF
>NA|TRBV30|NA|TRBJ1-1
TGTGCCTGGAGTGTCGGGGCCGAAGCTTTCTTT
CAWSVGAEAFF
>NA|TRBV6-5|TRBD1|TRBJ1-2
TGTGCCAGCAGTAACCCCGGACAGGGATTCTATGGCTACACCTTC
CASSNPGQGFYGYTF
>NA|TRBV7-9|NA|TRBJ1-1
TGTGCCAGCAGCTTAGTACAAGCTGAAGCTTTCTTT
CASSLVQAEAFF
>NA|TRBV11-2|NA|TRBJ2-1
TGTGCCAGCAGCTTAGTAAGACAGCCCTCCTACAATGAGCAGTTCTTC
CASSLVRQPSYNEQFF
>NA|TRBV18|TRBD2|TRBJ2-1
TGTGCCAGCTCACCACCCCACGCGACTAGCGGACCACCCTACAATGAGCAGTTCTTC
CASSPPHATSGPPYNEQFF
>NA|TRBV5-1|TRBD1|TRBJ2-3
TGCGCCAGCAGCCTAAGACAGGGGGCAGATACGCAGTATTTT
CASSLRQGADTQYF
>NA|TRBV28|TRBD2|TRBJ2-1
TGTGCCAGCAGTTTAAAAGGCGGGAGTGATTGGAATGAGCAGTTCTTC
CASSLKGGSDWNEQFF
>NA|TRBV11-3|NA|TRBJ1-2
TGTGCCAGCAGCTTACAGGGATATGGCTACACCTTC
CASSLQGYGYTF
>few|TRBV2|NA|TRBJ1-5
TGTGCCAGCAGTGCGCAGGGGAGCAATCAGCCCCAGCATTTT
CASSAQGSNQPQHF
>once|TRBV2|NA|TRBJ2-1
TGTGCCAGCAGCTTCCGGGACACCGGACGGGGTGAGCAGTTCTTC
CASSFRDTGRGEQFF
>NA|TRBV28|TRBD1|TRBJ2-7
TGTGCCAGCAGTTCACTCACAGGGGGCTGGGGCGAGCAGTACTTC
CASSSLTGGWGEQYF
>NA|TRBV10-1|TRBD1|TRBJ2-7
TGCGCCAGCACCTATACGGGACAGGGTATCCACGAGCAGTACTTC
CASTYTGQGIHEQYF
>NA|TRBV5-1|NA|TRBJ1-1
TGCGCCAGCAGCTTGCCACGCGGCAGGGGCACTGAAGCTTTCTTT
CASSLPRGRGTEAFF
>NA|TRBV19|NA|TRBJ1-1
TGTGCCAGTATGCCGGGTTTGGGGACTGAAGCTTTCTTT
CASMPGLGTEAFF
>NA|TRBV2|NA|TRBJ1-1
TGTGCCAGCGCGTCTACTTTGAACACTGAAGCTTTCTTT
CASASTLNTEAFF
>NA|TRBV5-1|NA|TRBJ1-3
TGCGCCAGCAGCTTGGAATCTTTCTCTGGAAACACCATATATTTT
CASSLESFSGNTIYF
>once|TRBV5-1|TRBD2|TRBJ2-1
TGCGCCAGTGGACCGGGACTAGTCGATGAGCAGTTCTTC
CASGPGLVDEQFF
>NA|TRBV18|NA|TRBJ2-5
TGTGCCAGCTCACCACCGGACACCTTCACGACCCAGTACTTC
CASSPPDTFTTQYF
>NA|TRBV2|NA|TRBJ1-5
TGTGCCAGCAGTCGCGTTTCAGGGGCGAGTCAGCCCCAGCATTTT
CASSRVSGASQPQHF